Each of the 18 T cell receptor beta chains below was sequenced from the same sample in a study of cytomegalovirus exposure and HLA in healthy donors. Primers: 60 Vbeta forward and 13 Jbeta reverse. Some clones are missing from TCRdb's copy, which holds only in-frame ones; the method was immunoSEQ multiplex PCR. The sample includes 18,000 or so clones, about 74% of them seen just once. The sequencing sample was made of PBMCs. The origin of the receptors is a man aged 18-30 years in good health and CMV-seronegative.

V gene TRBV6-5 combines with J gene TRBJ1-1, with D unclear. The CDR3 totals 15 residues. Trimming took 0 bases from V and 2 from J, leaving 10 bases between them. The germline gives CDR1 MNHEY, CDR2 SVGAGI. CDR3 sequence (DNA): TGTGCCAGCAGTTACTCGGGCCAGCTCAACACTGAAGCTTTCTTT. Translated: CASSYSGQLNTEAFF.

Here the CDR3 DNA reads TGTGCCAGCAGCGACAGCTATGGCTACACCTTC. Its protein is CASSDSYGYTF. The chain has TRBV2 and TRBJ1-2, with TRBD1 as a possible D gene (5 bases). This CDR3 has 11 amino acids. Trimming removed 6 bases at V and 4 bases at J, with 6 bases between. The germline V gene encodes CDR1 SNHLY and CDR2 FYNNEI.

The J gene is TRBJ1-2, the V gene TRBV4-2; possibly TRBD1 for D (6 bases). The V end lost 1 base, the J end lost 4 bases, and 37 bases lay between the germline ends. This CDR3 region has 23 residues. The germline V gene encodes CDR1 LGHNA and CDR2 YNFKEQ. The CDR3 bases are TGTGCCAGCAGCCAAGTCACAGGACAGCACCCCTCAGGGGCTGAAGACGCTGGCTATGGCTACACCTTC. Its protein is CASSQVTGQHPSGAEDAGYGYTF.

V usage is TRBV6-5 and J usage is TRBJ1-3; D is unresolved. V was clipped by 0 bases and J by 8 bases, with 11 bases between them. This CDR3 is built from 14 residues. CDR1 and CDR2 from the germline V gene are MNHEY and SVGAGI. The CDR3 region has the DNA TGTGCCAGCAGTTACTCGGTGGGGAGGGACACCATATATTTT. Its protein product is CASSYSVGRDTIYF.

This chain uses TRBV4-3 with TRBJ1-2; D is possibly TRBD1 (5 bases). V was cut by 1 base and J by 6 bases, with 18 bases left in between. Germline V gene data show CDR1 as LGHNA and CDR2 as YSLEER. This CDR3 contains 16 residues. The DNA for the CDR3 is TGCGCCAGCAGCCAAGTTCTAGGGGTAGGGGCCAATGGCTACACCTTC. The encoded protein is CASSQVLGVGANGYTF.

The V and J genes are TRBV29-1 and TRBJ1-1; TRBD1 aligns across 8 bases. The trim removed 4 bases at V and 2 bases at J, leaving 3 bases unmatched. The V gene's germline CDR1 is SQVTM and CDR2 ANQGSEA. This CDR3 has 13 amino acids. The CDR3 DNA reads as TGCAGCGTTGGCGGACAGGGTAACACTGAAGCTTTCTTT. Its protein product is CSVGGQGNTEAFF.

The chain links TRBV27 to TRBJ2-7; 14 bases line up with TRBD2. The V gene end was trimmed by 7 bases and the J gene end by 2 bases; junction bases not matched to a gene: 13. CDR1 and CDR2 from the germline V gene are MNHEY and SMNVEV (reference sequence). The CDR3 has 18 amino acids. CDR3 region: CASTNQGLAGATPYEQYF. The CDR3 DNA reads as TGTGCCAGCACTAACCAGGGACTAGCGGGAGCAACCCCCTACGAGCAGTACTTC.

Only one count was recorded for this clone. The CDR3 reads CASSRIFPGQGREKLFF. In DNA form, the CDR3 reads TGCGCCAGCAGTCGTATCTTTCCGGGACAGGGCCGGGAAAAACTGTTTTTT. The V and J genes are TRBV10-1 and TRBJ1-4; TRBD1 aligns across 9 bases. J gave up 8 bases and V 5 bases, and 15 bases lay outside the gene matches. This CDR3 has 17 amino acids. Germline assignment: CDR1 WNHNN and CDR2 SYGVQD (reference sequence).

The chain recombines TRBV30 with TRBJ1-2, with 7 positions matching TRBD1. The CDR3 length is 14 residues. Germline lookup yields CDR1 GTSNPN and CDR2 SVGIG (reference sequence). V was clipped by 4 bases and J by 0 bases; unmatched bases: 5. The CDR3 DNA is TGTGCCTGGATGACAGGGTATACTAACTATGGCTACACCTTC. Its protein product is CAWMTGYTNYGYTF.

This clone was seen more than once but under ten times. CDR3 DNA sequence: TGCAGCGTTTACAGGGGCACCTATGGCTACACCTTC. The encoded protein is CSVYRGTYGYTF. This chain connects TRBV29-1 to TRBJ1-2; 7 bases agree with TRBD1. The germline V gene encodes CDR1 SQVTM and CDR2 ANQGSEA. This CDR3 spans 12 amino acids. V shed 5 bases, J shed 4 bases, and the junction held 4 bases outside the gene matches. The full variable domain, rest sourced from reference TRBV29-1 and TRBJ1-2, is SAVISQKPSRDICQRGTSLTIQCQVDSQVTMMFWYRQQPGQSLTLIATANQGSEATYESGFVIDKFPISRPNLTFSTLTVSNMSPEDSSIYLCSVYRGTYGYTFGSGTRLTVV.

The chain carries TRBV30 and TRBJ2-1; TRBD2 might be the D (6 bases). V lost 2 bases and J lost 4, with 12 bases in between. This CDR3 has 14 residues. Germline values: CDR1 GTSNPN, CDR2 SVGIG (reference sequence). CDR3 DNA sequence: TGTGCCTGGAGTAACCGGGACTCTTACAATGAGCAGTTCTTC. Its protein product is CAWSNRDSYNEQFF.

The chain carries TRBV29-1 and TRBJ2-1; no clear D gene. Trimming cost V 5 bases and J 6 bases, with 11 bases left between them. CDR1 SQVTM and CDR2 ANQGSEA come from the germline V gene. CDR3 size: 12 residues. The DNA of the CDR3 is TGCAGCGTTCCCCCGCGTATCAATGAGCAGTTCTTC. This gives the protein CSVPPRINEQFF.

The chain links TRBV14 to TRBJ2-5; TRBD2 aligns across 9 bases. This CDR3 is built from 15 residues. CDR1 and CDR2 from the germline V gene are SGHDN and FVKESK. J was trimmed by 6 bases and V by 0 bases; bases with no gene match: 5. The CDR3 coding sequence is TGTGCCAGCAGCCAAGAAGTTAGCGGGAGTAAGACCCAGTACTTC. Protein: CASSQEVSGSKTQYF.

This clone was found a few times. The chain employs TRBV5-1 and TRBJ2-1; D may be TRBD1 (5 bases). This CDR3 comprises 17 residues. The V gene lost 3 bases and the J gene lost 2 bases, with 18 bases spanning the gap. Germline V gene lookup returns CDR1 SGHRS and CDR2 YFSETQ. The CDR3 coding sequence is TGCGCCAGCAGCTCCCCGGCCACAGGTGAGACCTACAATGAGCAGTTCTTC. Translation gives CASSSPATGETYNEQFF.

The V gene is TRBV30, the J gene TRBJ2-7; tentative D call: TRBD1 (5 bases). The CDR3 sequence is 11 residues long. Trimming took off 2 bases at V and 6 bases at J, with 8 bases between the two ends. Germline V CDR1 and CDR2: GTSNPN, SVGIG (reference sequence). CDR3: CAWSKGFEQYF. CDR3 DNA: TGTGCCTGGAGTAAGGGGTTCGAGCAGTACTTC. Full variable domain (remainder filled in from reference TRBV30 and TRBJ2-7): SQTIHQWPATLVQPVGSPLSLECTVEGTSNPNLYWYRQAAGRGLQLLFYSVGIGQISSEVPQNLSASRPQDRQFILSSKKLLLSDSGFYLCAWSKGFEQYFGPGTRLTVT.

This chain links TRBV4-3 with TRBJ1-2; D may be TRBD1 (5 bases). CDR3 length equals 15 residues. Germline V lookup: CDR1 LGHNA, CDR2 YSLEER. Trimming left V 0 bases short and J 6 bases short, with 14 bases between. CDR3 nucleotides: TGCGCCAGCAGCCAAGAGGCGAGGGGAGGAGATGGCTACACCTTC. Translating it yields CASSQEARGGDGYTF.

As DNA, the CDR3 is TGTGCCTGGAGTGTACTGGACAGGATGGGGGGCTACACCTTC. It is translated as CAWSVLDRMGGYTF. This chain connects TRBV30 to TRBJ1-2; TRBD1 matches 7 bases. V lost 0 bases, J lost 8 bases, and 9 bases stayed unmatched. The CDR3 is 14 residues long. The germline CDR1 and CDR2 sequences are GTSNPN and SVGIG (reference sequence).

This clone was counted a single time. In nucleotides, the CDR3 is TGTGCCAGCAGGGAGGGCCCAAATGAGCAGTTCTTC. Protein: CASREGPNEQFF. The chain combines TRBV6-6 with TRBJ2-1, with D perhaps TRBD2 (6 bases). Between the trimmed V and J ends, which lost 6 bases and 7 bases, there was a span of 10 bases. CDR1 is MNHNY and CDR2 is SVGAGI in the germline V gene (reference sequence). This CDR3 contains 12 residues.